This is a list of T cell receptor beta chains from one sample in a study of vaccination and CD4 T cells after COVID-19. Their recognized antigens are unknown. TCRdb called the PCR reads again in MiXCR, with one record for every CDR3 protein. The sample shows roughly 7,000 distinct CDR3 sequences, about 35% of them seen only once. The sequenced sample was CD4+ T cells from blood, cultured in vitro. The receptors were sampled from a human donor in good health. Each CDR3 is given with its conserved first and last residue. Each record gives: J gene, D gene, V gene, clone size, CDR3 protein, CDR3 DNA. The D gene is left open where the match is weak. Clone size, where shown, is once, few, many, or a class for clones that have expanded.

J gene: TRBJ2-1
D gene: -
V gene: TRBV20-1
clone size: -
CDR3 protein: CSASPPLNEQFF
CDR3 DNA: TGCAGTGCTAGTCCTCCTCTAAATGAGCAGTTCTTC

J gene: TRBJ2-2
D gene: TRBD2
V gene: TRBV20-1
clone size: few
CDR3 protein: CSARDLKRETGELFF
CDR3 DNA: TGCAGTGCTAGAGATCTAAAGCGGGAAACCGGGGAGCTGTTTTTT

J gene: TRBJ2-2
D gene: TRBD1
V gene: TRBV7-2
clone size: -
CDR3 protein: CASSWQGAVTGELFF
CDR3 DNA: TGTGCCAGCAGCTGGCAGGGGGCGGTCACCGGGGAGCTGTTTTTT

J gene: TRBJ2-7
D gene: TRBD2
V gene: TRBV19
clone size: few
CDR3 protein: CASSMVREGLGRTYEQYF
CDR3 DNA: TGTGCCAGTAGTATGGTGCGGGAGGGCCTTGGAAGGACCTACGAGCAGTACTTC

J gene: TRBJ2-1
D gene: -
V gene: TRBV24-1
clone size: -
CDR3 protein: CATSDRQAMLNEQFF
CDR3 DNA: TGTGCCACCAGTGATCGACAGGCCATGCTCAATGAGCAGTTCTTC

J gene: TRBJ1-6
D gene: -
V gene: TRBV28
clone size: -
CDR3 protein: CAWKNSYNSPLHF
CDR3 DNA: TGTGCCTGGAAGAACTCCTATAATTCACCCCTCCACTTT

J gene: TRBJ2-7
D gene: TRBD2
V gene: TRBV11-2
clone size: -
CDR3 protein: CASSMIERGPYEQYF
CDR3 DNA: TGTGCCAGCAGCATGATTGAGCGGGGCCCCTACGAGCAGTACTTC

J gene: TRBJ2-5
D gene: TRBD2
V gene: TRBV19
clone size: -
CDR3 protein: CASSRLRGEETQYF
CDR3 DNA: TGTGCCAGTAGTAGACTCCGGGGGGAAGAGACCCAGTACTTC

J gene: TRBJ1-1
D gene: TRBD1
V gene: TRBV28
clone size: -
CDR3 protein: CASSSTGGTGSTEAFF
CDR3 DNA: TGTGCCAGCAGTTCTACAGGGGGGACAGGGAGCACTGAAGCTTTCTTT

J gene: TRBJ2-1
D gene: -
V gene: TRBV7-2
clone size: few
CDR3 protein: CASSRGRVSSYNEQFF
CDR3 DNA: TGTGCCAGCAGCCGGGGGCGGGTTAGCTCCTACAATGAGCAGTTCTTC

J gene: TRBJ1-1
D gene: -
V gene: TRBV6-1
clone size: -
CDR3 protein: CASSIRPSLGQAFF
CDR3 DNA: TGTGCCAGCAGCATACGACCCTCTCTCGGTCAAGCTTTCTTT

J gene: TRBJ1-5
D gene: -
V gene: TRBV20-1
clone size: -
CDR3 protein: CSGWETSNQPQHF
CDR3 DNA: TGTAGTGGGTGGGAGACGAGCAATCAGCCCCAGCATTTT

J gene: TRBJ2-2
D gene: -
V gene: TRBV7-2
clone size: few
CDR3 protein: CASSALVGIGTGELFF
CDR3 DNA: TGTGCCAGCAGCGCCCTAGTGGGGATTGGCACCGGGGAGCTGTTTTTT

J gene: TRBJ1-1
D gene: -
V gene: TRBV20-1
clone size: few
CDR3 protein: CGTIWDRFTEAFF
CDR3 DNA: TGCGGGACTATTTGGGACCGATTCACTGAAGCTTTCTTT

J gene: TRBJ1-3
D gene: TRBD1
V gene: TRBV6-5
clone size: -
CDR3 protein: CASSYPSQGAGNTIYF
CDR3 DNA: TGTGCCAGCAGTTACCCGAGTCAGGGGGCTGGAAACACCATATATTTT

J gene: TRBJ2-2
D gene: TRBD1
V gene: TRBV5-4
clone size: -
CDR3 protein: CASSPGGRGQEAGELFF
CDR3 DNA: TGTGCCAGCAGCCCGGGCGGCAGGGGGCAGGAGGCCGGGGAGCTGTTTTTT

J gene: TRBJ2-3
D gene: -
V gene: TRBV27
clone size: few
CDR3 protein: CASSTRDTQYF
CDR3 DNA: TGTGCCAGCAGTACAAGAGATACGCAGTATTTT

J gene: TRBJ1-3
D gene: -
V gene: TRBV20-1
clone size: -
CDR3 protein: CSASTSVHTIYF
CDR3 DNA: TGCAGTGCTAGTACATCCGTTCACACCATATATTTT

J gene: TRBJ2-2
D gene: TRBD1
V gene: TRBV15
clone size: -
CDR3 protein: CATSREDRGLTGELFF
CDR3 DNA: TGTGCCACCAGCAGAGAGGACAGGGGGCTCACCGGGGAGCTGTTTTTT

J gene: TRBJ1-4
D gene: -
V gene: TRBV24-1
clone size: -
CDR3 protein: CATSDSIQGVNEKLFF
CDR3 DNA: TGTGCCACCAGTGACTCGATACAGGGAGTAAATGAAAAACTGTTTTTT

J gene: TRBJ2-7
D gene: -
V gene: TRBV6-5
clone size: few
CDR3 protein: CASSFMSRAYEQYF
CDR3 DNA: TGTGCCAGCAGTTTTATGAGCCGCGCCTACGAGCAGTACTTC

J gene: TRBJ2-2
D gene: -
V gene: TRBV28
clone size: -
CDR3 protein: CASSLTDSPSTGELFF
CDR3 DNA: TGTGCCAGCAGTTTAACAGACAGTCCGAGCACCGGGGAGCTGTTTTTT

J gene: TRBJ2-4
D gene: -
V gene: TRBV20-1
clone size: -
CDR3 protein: CSARDAGQNIQYF
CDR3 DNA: TGCAGTGCTAGAGATGCGGGACAGAACATTCAGTACTTC

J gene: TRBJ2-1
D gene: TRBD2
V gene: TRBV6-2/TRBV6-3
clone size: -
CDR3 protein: CASTRRLAGVRDEQFF
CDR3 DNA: TGTGCCAGCACCCGCCGCCTAGCGGGAGTAAGGGATGAGCAGTTCTTC

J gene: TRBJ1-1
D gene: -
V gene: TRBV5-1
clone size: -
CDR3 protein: CASSSDGLNTEAFF
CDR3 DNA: TGCGCCAGCAGCTCGGACGGTCTGAACACTGAAGCTTTCTTT

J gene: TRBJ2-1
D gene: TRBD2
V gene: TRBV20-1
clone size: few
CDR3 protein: CSTHGGSSYNEQFF
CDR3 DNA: TGCAGCACTCACGGGGGGAGCTCCTACAATGAGCAGTTCTTC

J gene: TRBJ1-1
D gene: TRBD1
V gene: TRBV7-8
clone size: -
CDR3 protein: CASSGTGPNTEAFF
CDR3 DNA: TGTGCCAGCAGCGGGACAGGGCCGAACACTGAAGCTTTCTTT

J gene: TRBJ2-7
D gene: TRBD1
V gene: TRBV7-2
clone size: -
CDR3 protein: CASSPRTGSYEQYF
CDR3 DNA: TGTGCCAGCAGCCCTCGGACAGGCTCCTACGAGCAGTACTTC

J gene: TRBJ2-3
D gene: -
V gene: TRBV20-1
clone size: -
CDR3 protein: CSAETSRTQYF
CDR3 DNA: TGCAGTGCCGAGACATCTAGAACGCAGTATTTT

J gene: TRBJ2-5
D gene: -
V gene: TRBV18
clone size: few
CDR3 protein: CASSPLEETQYF
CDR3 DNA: TGTGCCAGCTCACCACTAGAAGAGACCCAGTACTTC

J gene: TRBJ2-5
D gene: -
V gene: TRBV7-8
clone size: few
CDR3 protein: CASSLGQYQETQYF
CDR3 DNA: TGTGCCAGCAGCTTAGGACAGTACCAAGAGACCCAGTACTTC

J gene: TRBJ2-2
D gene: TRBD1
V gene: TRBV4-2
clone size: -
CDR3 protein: CASSQDGTGGVHGELFF
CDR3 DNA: TGTGCCAGCAGCCAAGATGGGACAGGGGGCGTGCACGGGGAGCTGTTTTTT

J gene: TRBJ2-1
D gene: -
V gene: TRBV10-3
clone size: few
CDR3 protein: CAISAQVGSYNEQFF
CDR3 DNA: TGTGCCATCAGTGCGCAGGTAGGCTCCTACAATGAGCAGTTCTTC

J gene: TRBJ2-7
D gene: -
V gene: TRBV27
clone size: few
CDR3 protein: CASGSAEFPGQYF
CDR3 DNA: TGTGCCAGCGGATCGGCAGAATTCCCTGGGCAGTACTTC

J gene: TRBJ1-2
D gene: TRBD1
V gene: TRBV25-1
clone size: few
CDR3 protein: CASRPGQDSYGYTF
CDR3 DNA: TGTGCCAGCAGGCCCGGACAGGATAGCTATGGCTACACCTTC

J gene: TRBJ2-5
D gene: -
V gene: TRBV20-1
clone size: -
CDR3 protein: CSRSAETKQETQYF
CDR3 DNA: TGCAGTAGGTCCGCGGAAACCAAACAAGAGACCCAGTACTTC

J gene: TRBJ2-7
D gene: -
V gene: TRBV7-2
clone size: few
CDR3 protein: CASSLVYEQYF
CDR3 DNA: TGTGCCAGCAGCTTAGTTTACGAGCAGTACTTC

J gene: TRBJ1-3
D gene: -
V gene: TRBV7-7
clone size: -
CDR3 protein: CASSQGGGGNTIYF
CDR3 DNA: TGTGCTAGCAGCCAGGGAGGTGGTGGAAACACCATATATTTT

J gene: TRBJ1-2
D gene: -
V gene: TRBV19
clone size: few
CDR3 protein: CASSIVGGAGDGYTF
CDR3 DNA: TGTGCCAGTAGTATAGTCGGGGGGGCAGGAGACGGCTACACCTTC

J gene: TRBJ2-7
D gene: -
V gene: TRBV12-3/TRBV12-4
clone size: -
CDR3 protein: CASSLGPRVSYEQYF
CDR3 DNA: TGTGCCAGCAGTTTAGGGCCTAGGGTCTCCTACGAGCAGTACTTC

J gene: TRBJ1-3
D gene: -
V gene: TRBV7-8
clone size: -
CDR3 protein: CASSLAVRKTGNTIYF
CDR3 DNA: TGTGCCAGCAGCTTAGCAGTCAGGAAAACTGGAAACACCATATATTTT

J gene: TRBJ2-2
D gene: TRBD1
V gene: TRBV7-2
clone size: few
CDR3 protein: CASSLGDRGNTGELFF
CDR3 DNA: TGTGCCAGCAGCTTAGGGGACAGGGGTAACACCGGGGAGCTGTTTTTT

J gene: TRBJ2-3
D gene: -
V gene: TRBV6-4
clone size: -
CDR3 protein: CASSVAGASTDTQYF
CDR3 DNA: TGTGCCAGCAGTGTTGCGGGGGCGAGCACAGATACGCAGTATTTT

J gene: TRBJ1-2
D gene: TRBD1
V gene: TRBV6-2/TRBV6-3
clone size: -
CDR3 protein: CASRRTGALLGYTF
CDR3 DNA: TGTGCCAGCAGAAGGACAGGGGCATTGCTGGGCTACACCTTC

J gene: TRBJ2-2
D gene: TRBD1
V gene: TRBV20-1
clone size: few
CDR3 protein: CSARAERKPGTDTGELFF
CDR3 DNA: TGCAGTGCTAGAGCCGAACGTAAGCCCGGGACAGATACCGGGGAGCTGTTTTTT

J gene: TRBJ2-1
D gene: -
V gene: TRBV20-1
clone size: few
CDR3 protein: CSARGLSHSSYNEQFF
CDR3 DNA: TGCAGTGCTAGGGGGTTGTCCCATAGCTCCTACAATGAGCAGTTCTTC

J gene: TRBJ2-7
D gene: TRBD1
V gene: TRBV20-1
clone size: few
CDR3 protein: CSASDRTYEQYF
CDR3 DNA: TGCAGTGCCTCGGACAGGACATACGAGCAGTACTTC

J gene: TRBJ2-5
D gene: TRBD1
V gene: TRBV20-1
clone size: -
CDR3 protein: CSARDRQGQETQYF
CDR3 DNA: TGCAGTGCTAGAGACCGACAGGGGCAAGAGACCCAGTACTTC

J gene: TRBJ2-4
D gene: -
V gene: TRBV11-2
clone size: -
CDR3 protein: CASGEGDIQYF
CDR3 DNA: TGTGCCAGCGGCGAAGGCGACATTCAGTACTTC

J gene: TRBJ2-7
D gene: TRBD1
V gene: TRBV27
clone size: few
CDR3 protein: CASSLAGQGNHEQYF
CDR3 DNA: TGTGCCAGCAGTTTAGCGGGACAGGGGAACCACGAGCAGTACTTC

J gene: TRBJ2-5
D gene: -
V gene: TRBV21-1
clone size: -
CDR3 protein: CASSGLQETQYF
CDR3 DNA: TGTGCCAGCAGCGGGCTGCAAGAGACCCAGTACTTC